This is a list of T cell receptor beta chains from one sample in a study of blood T cells in healthy people across ages. Via MiXCR, TCRdb re-called the 5' RACE reads, giving one row per CDR3 protein. The sample holds about 1.1 million distinct CDR3 sequences; more than 30% are singletons and the top ten take around 13%. The sample was blood. Source of these receptors: a man in his late teens or twenties in good health. Each CDR3 is given with its conserved first and last residue. Fields, in order: V gene, J gene, CDR3 protein.

>TRBV3-1|TRBJ2-3
CASSQDMPSGTQYF
>TRBV6-1|-
CASSERASSYNEQYF
>TRBV9|TRBJ2-7
CASSVSGVGQASYEQYF
>TRBV18|TRBJ2-7
CASSGLGQSSYEQYF
>TRBV7-9|TRBJ1-1
CASSPGGRLVNTEAFF
>TRBV28|TRBJ1-1
CASSGQGGLGFRTEAFF
>TRBV6-2/TRBV6-3|TRBJ2-3
CASSYTYRGADTQYF
>TRBV20-1|TRBJ1-4
CSADGSATNEKLFF
>TRBV28|TRBJ1-5
CASSSGSYNQPQHF
>TRBV20-1|TRBJ2-7
CSAREGSGGSKGDEQYF
>TRBV4-1|TRBJ2-2
CASSQNLAGATNTGELFF
>TRBV10-3|TRBJ2-6
CAIGSGGSGANVLTF
>TRBV10-3|TRBJ1-5
CAISESWGGGGNQPQHF
>TRBV2|TRBJ2-1
CASKTGDSSYNEQFF
>TRBV4-1|TRBJ2-3
CASSQEAGVPTDTQYF
>TRBV5-1|TRBJ2-3
CASRPTGADTQYF
>TRBV6-4|TRBJ1-3
CARDGTGGFAGNTIYF
>TRBV6-2/TRBV6-3|TRBJ1-6
CASTLNVGSPLRF
>TRBV14|TRBJ1-1
CASSRSGWEGEAFF
>TRBV4-2|TRBJ1-5
CASSQAWGDQPQHF
>TRBV4-2|TRBJ2-3
CASSLRDRGQGDTQYF
>TRBV20-1|TRBJ2-3
CSARTSGGAMRGTDTQYF
>TRBV15|TRBJ2-7
CATSRPDIYEQYF
>TRBV7-2|TRBJ2-3
CASSAQGAFGTDTQYF